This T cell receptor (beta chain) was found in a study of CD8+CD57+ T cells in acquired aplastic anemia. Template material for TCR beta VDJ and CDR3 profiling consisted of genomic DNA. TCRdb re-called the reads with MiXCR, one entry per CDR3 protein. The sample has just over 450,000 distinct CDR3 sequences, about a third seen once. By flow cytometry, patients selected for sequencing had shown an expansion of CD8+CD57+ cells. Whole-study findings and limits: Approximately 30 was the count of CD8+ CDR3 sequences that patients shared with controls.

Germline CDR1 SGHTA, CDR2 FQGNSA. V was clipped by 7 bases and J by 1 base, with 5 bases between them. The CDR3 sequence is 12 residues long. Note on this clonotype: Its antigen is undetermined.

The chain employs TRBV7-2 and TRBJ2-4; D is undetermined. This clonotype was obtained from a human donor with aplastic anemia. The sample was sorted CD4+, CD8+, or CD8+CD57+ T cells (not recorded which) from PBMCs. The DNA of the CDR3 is TGTGCCAGCACCTACGCCAAAAACATTCAGTACTTC. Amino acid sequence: CASTYAKNIQYF.